The 15 T cell receptor beta chains in this list originate from one sample, sequenced in a study of cytomegalovirus exposure and HLA in healthy donors (dated by TCRdb to about 2017). Library preparation was by the immunoSEQ multiplex PCR assay. Drawn from immuneACCESS, this table holds only the in-frame rearrangements with V and J called that TCRdb kept. Clones are partly lost; checked studies trace under half to an unresolved V gene and leave the rest unexplained. This sample is represented by roughly 260,000 clones; roughly 89% of them were singletons. Clones ranked in the top ten supply 0.37% of the sample. The sequencing input was PBMCs. Source of these receptors: a woman between 18 and 29 years old in good health and CMV-seronegative.

The gene calls are TRBV4-1 and TRBJ2-7; tentatively, D is TRBD1 (5 bases). Looked up from germline, CDR1 is MGHRA and CDR2 is YSYEKL. This CDR3 contains 13 residues. V dropped 1 base and J dropped 6 bases, with 10 bases sitting between them. Written as DNA, the CDR3 is TGCGCCAGCAGCCAAGTTAAGGACACCGAGCAGTACGTC. Translating it yields CASSQVKDTEQYV.

The V gene is TRBV6-1, the J gene TRBJ2-1; 9 bases align to TRBD2. The V and J ends lost 4 bases and 3 bases, in that order; junction bases with no gene match: 7. This CDR3 is 16 amino acids long. Germline CDR1 and CDR2: MNHNS and SASEGT. In DNA, the CDR3 is TGTGCCAGCAGTGTCCTCCTAGCGGGGAACTACAATGAGCAGTTCTTC. This translates into CASSVLLAGNYNEQFF.

V gene TRBV25-1 combines with J gene TRBJ1-1; a possible D gene is TRBD1 (6 bases). Trimming stripped 0 bases from V and 6 bases from J, with 14 bases between. CDR3 length: 15 residues. Looked up from germline, CDR1 is MGHDK and CDR2 is SYGVNS. DNA of the CDR3: TGTGCCAGCAGTGAATACGCAGGGGTACAGTCTGAAGCTTTCTTT. It translates to CASSEYAGVQSEAFF.

The chain employs TRBV21-1 and TRBJ2-2; TRBD1 reflects the table's D call only, with no check against the DNA. TRBV21-1 is tagged as a pseudogene. CDR3 length equals 18 residues. CDR3 loop: CASSSRTERRKGTGELFF. DNA of the CDR3: TGTGCCAGCAGCTCTCGGACAGAAAGAAGAAAGGGCACCGGGGAGCTGTTTTTT.

This clone has a single count. J is TRBJ1-1 and V is TRBV7-2; 7 positions agree with TRBD1. CDR3 length: 14 residues. Trimming took 5 bases from V and 4 from J; bases not matched to a gene: 7. Germline values: CDR1 SGHTA, CDR2 FQGNSA. This CDR3 reads CASSRFQGGTEAFF. The CDR3 DNA follows: TGTGCCAGCAGCCGATTCCAGGGGGGCACTGAAGCTTTCTTT.

This clone appeared once. The V call is TRBV5-4, the J call TRBJ2-6, with 16 bases identical to TRBD2. The ends lost 4 bases at V and 2 bases at J; junction bases unmatched: 6. Germline values: CDR1 SGHNT, CDR2 YYREEE (reference sequence). CDR3 length equals 19 residues. In DNA form, the CDR3 reads TGTGCCAGCAGCGTGGGACTAGCGGGGGGGCGCACTGGGGCCAACGTCCTGACTTTC. Amino acids: CASSVGLAGGRTGANVLTF.

The chain couples TRBV7-9 to TRBJ2-4; TRBD1 might be the D (5 bases). Per the germline V gene, CDR1 is SEHNR and CDR2 is FQNEAQ (reference sequence). Trimming stripped 1 base from V and 6 bases from J, with 13 bases between. CDR3 length equals 15 residues. CDR3 sequence reads: CASSLVSQGRNIQYF. The CDR3 DNA reads TGTGCCAGCAGCTTAGTGAGTCAGGGTAGAAACATTCAGTACTTC. Based on the CDR3 plus reference TRBV7-9 and TRBJ2-4, the full variable domain is DTGVSQNPRHKITKRGQNVTFRCDPISEHNRLYWYRQTLGQGPEFLTYFQNEAQLEKSRLLSDRFSAERPKGSFSTLEIQRTEQGDSAMYLCASSLVSQGRNIQYFGAGTRLSVL.

The chain carries TRBV28 and TRBJ1-2; 11 bases fit TRBD1. Germline V lookup: CDR1 MDHEN, CDR2 SYDVKM. The CDR3 extends over 15 amino acids. Unmatched junction bases numbered 8, after V lost 9 bases and J lost 2 bases. CDR3 in DNA: TGTGCCAGTGGGCTTGGGGACAGGGGGAACTATGGCTACACCTTC. Translating it yields CASGLGDRGNYGYTF.

The gene calls are TRBV5-1 and TRBJ2-1; D remains unclear. CDR3 size: 16 residues. V was pared by 0 bases and J by 0 bases, with 10 bases between. Germline V CDR1 and CDR2: SGHRS, YFSETQ. In DNA, the CDR3 is TGCGCCAGCAGCTTGGCTGTCCCTAGCTCCTACAATGAGCAGTTCTTC. Translated, it gives CASSLAVPSSYNEQFF.

V is TRBV5-4 and J is TRBJ1-4, with a possible D match to TRBD1 (6 bases). Per the germline V gene, CDR1 is SGHNT and CDR2 is YYREEE (reference sequence). Trimming took off 5 bases at V and 7 bases at J, with 15 bases between the two ends. The CDR3 totals 14 residues. CDR3 in amino acids: CASSIQGIGEKLFF. The DNA for the CDR3 is TGTGCCAGCAGTATACAGGGTATTGGTGAAAAACTGTTTTTT.

The chain joins TRBV10-1 to TRBJ2-5; 10 nucleotides match TRBD1. CDR3 size: 15 residues. With V trimmed by 6 bases and J by 4 bases, 8 bases remained unmatched. Looked up from germline, CDR1 is WNHNN and CDR2 is SYGVQD (reference sequence). Here the CDR3 DNA reads TGCGCCAGCAGCGGATACCGGGACAGGGGAGAGACCCAGTACTTC. This sequence encodes CASSGYRDRGETQYF.

This clone has just one count. The chain links TRBV6-6 to TRBJ1-5; a possible D gene is TRBD1 (6 bases). CDR3 length: 15 residues. Germline V gene lookup returns CDR1 MNHNY and CDR2 SVGAGI (reference sequence). Trimming pared 6 bases from V and 0 bases from J, leaving 12 bases between. This CDR3 reads CASSMDRYSNQPQHF. The CDR3 DNA reads TGTGCCAGCAGCATGGACAGATATAGCAATCAGCCCCAGCATTTT.

The rearrangement uses TRBV27 and TRBJ2-2; 8 positions agree with TRBD2. The J segment lost 6 bases and the V segment lost 2 bases, leaving 8 bases of the junction unmatched. CDR3 length: 16 residues. Per the germline V gene, CDR1 is MNHEY and CDR2 is SMNVEV (reference sequence). The CDR3 protein is CASSLRGGTTPGELFF. CDR3 in DNA: TGTGCCAGCAGTTTACGCGGGGGGACAACCCCCGGGGAGCTGTTTTTT.

The V call is TRBV7-9, the J call TRBJ2-5, with a possible D match to TRBD2 (6 bases). The germline V gene has CDR1 SEHNR and CDR2 FQNEAQ (reference sequence). Trimming cost V 6 bases and J 2 bases, with 16 bases left between them. The CDR3 loop spans 15 amino acids. The CDR3 here is CASSLLMGLQETQYF. For the CDR3, the DNA is TGTGCCAGCAGTCTACTGATGGGACTGCAAGAGACCCAGTACTTC.

The V and J genes are TRBV7-6 and TRBJ1-1; 9 nucleotides match TRBD1. The J segment lost 3 bases and the V segment lost 5 bases, leaving 4 bases of the junction unmatched. This CDR3 comprises 14 residues. Germline CDR1 is SGHVS and CDR2 is FNYEAQ. CDR3 sequence reads: CASSIQGADTEAFF. The CDR3 DNA reads TGTGCCAGCAGCATACAGGGGGCGGACACTGAAGCTTTCTTT. Based on the CDR3 plus reference TRBV7-6 and TRBJ1-1, the full variable domain is GAGVSQSPRYKVTKRGQDVALRCDPISGHVSLYWYRQALGQGPEFLTYFNYEAQQDKSGLPNDRFSAERPEGSISTLTIQRTEQRDSAMYRCASSIQGADTEAFFGQGTRLTVV.